One and the same sample provided the 4 T cell receptor beta chains below, sequenced in a study of T cells in Graves' hyperthyroidism and ophthalmopathy. The source material, RNA transcripts, was used to amplify TCR beta CDR3 regions. The primer set for the first-round RT-PCR of the TCR CDR3 was HTBI. TCRdb re-derived calls from the multiplex PCR reads in MiXCR, one entry per CDR3 protein. The sample includes more than 500,000 distinct CDR3 sequences, approximately 16% of them seen just once. Specimen: blood. These receptors all come from a woman in her thirties with Graves' ophthalmopathy.

J is TRBJ2-3 and V is TRBV6-2 or TRBV6-3; D assignment may be TRBD1 or TRBD2 (5 bases each). This CDR3 comprises 17 residues. V dropped 2 bases and J dropped 5 bases, with 20 bases sitting between them. The germline V gene encodes CDR1 MNHEY and CDR2 SVGEGT. The CDR3 here is CASSYPQGAGYLDTQYF. CDR3 nucleotide sequence: TGTGCCAGCAGTTACCCCCAAGGGGCGGGCTATTTAGATACGCAGTATTTT.

This clonotype was observed a handful of times. The CDR3 loop reads CAIGGSSYNEQFF. As DNA, the CDR3 is TGTGCCATCGGGGGGAGCTCCTACAATGAGCAGTTCTTC. The chain couples TRBV10-3 to TRBJ2-1, with a tentative D call TRBD2 (6 bases). V dropped 8 bases and J dropped 0 bases, with 8 bases sitting between them. From germline, CDR1 is ENHRY and CDR2 SYGVKD. The CDR3 spans 13 residues.

This clonotype appeared many times. V and J are TRBV6-5 and TRBJ2-3, with D unresolved. Trimming cost V 0 bases and J 6 bases, with 10 bases left between them. The germline V gene has CDR1 MNHEY and CDR2 SVGAGI. The CDR3 is 14 amino acids. The CDR3 is CASSYSTVRDTQYF. For the CDR3, the DNA is TGTGCCAGCAGTTACTCGACGGTGCGGGATACGCAGTATTTT.

This clonotype was picked up a small number of times. The chain recombines TRBV6-2 or TRBV6-3 with TRBJ1-5; unclear D gene. The CDR3 contains 13 residues. Deletions cut 6 bases from V and 4 bases from J, with 10 bases between. CDR1 is MNHEY, CDR2 SVGEGT, per germline. Here the CDR3 DNA reads TGTGCCAGCAGGAGGATAGGAAATCAGCCCCAGCATTTT. It translates to CASRRIGNQPQHF.